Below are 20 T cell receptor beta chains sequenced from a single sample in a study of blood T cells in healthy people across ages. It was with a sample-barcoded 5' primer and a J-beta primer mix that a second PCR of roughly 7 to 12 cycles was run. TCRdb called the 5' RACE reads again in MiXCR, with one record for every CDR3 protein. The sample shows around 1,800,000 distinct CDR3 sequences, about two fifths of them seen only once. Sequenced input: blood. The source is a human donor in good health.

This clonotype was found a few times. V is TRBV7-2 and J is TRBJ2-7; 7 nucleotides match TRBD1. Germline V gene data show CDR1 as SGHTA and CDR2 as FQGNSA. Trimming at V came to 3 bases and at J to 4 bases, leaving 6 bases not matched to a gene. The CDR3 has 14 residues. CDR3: CTSSFLTGKYEQYF. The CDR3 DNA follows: TGTACCAGCAGCTTTTTGACAGGGAAATACGAGCAGTACTTC.

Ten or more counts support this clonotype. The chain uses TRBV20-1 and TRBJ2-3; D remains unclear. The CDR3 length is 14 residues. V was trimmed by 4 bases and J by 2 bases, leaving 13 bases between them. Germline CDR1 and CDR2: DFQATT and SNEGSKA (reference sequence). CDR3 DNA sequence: TGCAGTGCTATCTCGCCCACGGCCACAGATACGCAGTATTTT. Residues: CSAISPTATDTQYF.

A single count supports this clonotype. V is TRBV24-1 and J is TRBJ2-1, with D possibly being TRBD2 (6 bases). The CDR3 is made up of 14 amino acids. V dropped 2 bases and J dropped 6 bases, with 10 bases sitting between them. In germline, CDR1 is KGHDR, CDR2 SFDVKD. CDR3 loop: CATSDWGVGNEQFF. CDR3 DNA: TGTGCCACCAGTGATTGGGGGGTTGGCAATGAGCAGTTCTTC.

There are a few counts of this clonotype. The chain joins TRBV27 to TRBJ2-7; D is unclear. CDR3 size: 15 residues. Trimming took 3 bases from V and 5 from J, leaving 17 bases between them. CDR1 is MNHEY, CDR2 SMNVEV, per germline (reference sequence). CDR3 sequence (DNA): TGTGCCAGCAGTTTTTTGGGCAAGGGTCCTGACGAGCAGTACTTC. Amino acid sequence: CASSFLGKGPDEQYF.

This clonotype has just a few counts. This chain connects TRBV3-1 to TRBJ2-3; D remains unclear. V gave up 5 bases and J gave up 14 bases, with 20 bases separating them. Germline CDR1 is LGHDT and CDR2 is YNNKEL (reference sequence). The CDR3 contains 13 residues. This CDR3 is CASSNSPGPPGYF. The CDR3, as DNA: TGTGCCAGCAGCAACTCTCCTGGGCCACCCGGGTATTTT.

In nucleotides, the CDR3 is TGTGCCAGCAGTTCGCCCGGGGCACGCTACGAGCAGTACTTC. Translated, it gives CASSSPGARYEQYF. V and J are TRBV28 and TRBJ2-5; D might be TRBD1 or TRBD2, each matching 5 bases. The assigned J gene may be wrong: the sequence end matches TRBJ2-7 better. CDR3 length: 14 residues. CDR1 and CDR2 from the germline V gene are MDHEN and SYDVKM.

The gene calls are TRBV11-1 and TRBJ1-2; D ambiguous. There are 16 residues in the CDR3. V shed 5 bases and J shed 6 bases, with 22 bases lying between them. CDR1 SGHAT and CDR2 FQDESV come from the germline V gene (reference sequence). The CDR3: CASSDPGRHIGHGYTF. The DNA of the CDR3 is TGTGCCAGCAGCGACCCAGGCCGGCATATCGGACATGGCTACACCTTC.

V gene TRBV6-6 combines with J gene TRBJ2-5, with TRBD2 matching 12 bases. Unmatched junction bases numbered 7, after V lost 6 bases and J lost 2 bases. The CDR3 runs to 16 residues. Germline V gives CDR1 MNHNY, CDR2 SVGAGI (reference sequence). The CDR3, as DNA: TGTGCCAGCAGGACGACTAGCGGGGGAAGGCAAGAGACCCAGTACTTC. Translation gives CASRTTSGGRQETQYF.

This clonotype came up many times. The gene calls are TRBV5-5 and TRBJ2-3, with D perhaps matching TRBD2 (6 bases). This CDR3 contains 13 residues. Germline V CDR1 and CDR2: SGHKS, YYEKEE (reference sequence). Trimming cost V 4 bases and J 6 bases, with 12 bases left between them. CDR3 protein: CASSPGLPDTQYF. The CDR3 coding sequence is TGTGCCAGCAGCCCGGGACTTCCCGATACGCAGTATTTT.

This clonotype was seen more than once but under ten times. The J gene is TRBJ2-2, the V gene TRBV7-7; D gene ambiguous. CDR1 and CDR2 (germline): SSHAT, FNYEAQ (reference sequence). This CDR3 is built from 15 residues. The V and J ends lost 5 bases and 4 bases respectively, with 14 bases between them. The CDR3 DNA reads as TGTGCCAGCAGCCCAGGTTGGATAAGCACCGGGGAGCTGTTTTTT. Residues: CASSPGWISTGELFF. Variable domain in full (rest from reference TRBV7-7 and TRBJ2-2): GAGVSQSPRYKVTKRGQDVTLRCDPISSHATLYWYQQALGQGPEFLTYFNYEAQPDKSGLPSDRFSAERPEGSISTLTIQRTEQRDSAMYRCASSPGWISTGELFFGEGSRLTVL.

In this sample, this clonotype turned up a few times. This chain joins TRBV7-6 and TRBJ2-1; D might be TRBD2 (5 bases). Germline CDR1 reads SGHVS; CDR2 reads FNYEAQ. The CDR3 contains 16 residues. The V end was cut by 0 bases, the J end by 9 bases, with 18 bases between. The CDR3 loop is CASSLAPSGHWIEQFF. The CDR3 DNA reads TGTGCCAGCAGCTTAGCTCCGAGCGGCCATTGGATTGAGCAGTTCTTC. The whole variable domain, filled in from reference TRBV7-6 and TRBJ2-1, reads GAGVSQSPRYKVTKRGQDVALRCDPISGHVSLYWYRQALGQGPEFLTYFNYEAQQDKSGLPNDRFSAERPEGSISTLTIQRTEQRDSAMYRCASSLAPSGHWIEQFFGPGTRLTVL.

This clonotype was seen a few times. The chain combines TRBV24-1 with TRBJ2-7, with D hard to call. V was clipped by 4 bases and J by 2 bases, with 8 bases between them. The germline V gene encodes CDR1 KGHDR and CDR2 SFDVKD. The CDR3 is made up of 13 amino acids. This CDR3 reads CATSDGWTYEQYF. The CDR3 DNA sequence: TGTGCCACCAGTGACGGGTGGACCTACGAGCAGTACTTC.

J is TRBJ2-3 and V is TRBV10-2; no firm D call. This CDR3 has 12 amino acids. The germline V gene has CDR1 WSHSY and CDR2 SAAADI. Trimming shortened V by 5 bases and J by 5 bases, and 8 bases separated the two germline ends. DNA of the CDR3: TGCGCCAGCAGTTCCCAGCAAGATACGCAGTATTTT. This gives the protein CASSSQQDTQYF.

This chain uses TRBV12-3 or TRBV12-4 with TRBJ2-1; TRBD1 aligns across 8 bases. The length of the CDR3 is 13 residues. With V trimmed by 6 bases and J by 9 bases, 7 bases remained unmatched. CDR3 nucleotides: TGTGCCAGCAGGGCCCAGGGGGCGCTTGAGCAGTTCTTC. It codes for CASRAQGALEQFF.

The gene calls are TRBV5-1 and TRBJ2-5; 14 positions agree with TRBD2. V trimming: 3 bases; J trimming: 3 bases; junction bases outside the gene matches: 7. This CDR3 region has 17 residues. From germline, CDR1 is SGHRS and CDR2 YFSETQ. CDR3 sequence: CASSYQGTSGGEETQYF. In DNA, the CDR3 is TGCGCCAGCAGCTACCAAGGGACTAGCGGGGGCGAAGAGACCCAGTACTTC.

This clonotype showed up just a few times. Here the CDR3 DNA reads TGTGCCAGCAGCCAAGATCCTTCGGACTCTCCAGAGACCCAGTACTTC. It yields the protein CASSQDPSDSPETQYF. The V call is TRBV3-1, the J call TRBJ2-5, with D perhaps matching TRBD2 (5 bases). The V gene's germline CDR1 is LGHDT and CDR2 YNNKEL (reference sequence). The CDR3 spans 16 residues. V was trimmed by 0 bases and J by 4 bases, leaving 15 bases between them.

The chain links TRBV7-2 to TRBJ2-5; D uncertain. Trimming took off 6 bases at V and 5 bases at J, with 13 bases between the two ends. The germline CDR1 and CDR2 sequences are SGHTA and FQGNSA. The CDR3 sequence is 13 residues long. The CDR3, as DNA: TGTGCCAGCAGGTTTTTCCCGCAGGAGACCCAGTACTTC. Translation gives CASRFFPQETQYF.

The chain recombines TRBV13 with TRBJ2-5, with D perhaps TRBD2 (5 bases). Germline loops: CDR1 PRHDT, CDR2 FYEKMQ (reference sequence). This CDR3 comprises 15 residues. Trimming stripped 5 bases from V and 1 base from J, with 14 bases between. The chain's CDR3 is CASSLRGYLQETQYF. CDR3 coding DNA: TGTGCCAGCAGCCTCCGGGGATACCTCCAAGAGACCCAGTACTTC.

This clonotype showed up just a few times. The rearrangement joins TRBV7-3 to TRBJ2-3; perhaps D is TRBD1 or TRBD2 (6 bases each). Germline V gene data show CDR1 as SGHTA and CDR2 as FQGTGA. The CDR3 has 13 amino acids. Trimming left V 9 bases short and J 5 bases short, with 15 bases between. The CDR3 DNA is TGTGCCAGTGGCTGGGGGGCCGGAGATACGCAGTATTTT. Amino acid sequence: CASGWGAGDTQYF. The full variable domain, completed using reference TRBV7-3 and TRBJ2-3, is GAGVSQTPSNKVTEKGKYVELRCDPISGHTALYWYRQSLGQGPEFLIYFQGTGAADDSGLPNDRFFAVRPEGSVSTLKIQRTERGDSAVYLCASGWGAGDTQYFGPGTRLTVL.

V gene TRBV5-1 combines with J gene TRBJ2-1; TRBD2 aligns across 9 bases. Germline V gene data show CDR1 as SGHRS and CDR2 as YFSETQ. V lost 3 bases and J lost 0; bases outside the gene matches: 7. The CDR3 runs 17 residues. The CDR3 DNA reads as TGCGCCAGCAGCTCCCTATCGACTAGCGGCTCCTACAATGAGCAGTTCTTC. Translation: CASSSLSTSGSYNEQFF.